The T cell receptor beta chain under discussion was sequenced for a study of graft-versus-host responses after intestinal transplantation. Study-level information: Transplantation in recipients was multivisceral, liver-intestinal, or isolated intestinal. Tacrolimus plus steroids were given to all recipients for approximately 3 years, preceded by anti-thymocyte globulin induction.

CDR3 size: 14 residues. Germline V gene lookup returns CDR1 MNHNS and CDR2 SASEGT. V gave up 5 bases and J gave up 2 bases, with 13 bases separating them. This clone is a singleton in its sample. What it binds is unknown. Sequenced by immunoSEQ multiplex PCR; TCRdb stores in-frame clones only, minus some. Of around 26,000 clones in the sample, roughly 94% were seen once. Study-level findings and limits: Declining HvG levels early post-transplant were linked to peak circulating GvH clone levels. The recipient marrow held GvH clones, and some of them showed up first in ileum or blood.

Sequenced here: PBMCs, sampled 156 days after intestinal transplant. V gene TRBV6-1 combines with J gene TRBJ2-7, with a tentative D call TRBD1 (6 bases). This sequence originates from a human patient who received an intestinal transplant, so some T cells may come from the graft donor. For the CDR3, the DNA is TGTGCCAGCAGTTTCAGGGGCGTCACCTACGAGCAGTACTTC. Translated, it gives CASSFRGVTYEQYF.